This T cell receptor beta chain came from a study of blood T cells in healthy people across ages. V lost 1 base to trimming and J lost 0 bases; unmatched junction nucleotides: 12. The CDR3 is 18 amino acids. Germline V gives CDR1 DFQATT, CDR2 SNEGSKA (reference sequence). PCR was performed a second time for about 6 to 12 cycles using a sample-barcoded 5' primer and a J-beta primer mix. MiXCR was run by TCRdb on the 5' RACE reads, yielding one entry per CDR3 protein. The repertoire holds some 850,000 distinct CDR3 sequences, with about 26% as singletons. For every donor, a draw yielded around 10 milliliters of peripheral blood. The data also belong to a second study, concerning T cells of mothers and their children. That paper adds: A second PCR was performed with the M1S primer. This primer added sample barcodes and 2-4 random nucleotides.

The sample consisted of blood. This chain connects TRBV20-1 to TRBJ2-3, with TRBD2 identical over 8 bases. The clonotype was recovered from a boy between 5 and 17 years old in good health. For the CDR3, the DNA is TGCAGTGCTAGAGTTACGGCTAGCGGGTTCCGTAGCACAGATACGCAGTATTTT. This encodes CSARVTASGFRSTDTQYF.